This T cell receptor (beta chain) came from a study of cytomegalovirus exposure and HLA in healthy donors. Study-wide points: Some V segments, TRBV6-2 and TRBV6-3 among them, were indistinguishable and were therefore excluded. Researchers reported in a later analysis that a missense DCLRE1C variant was tied to TCR beta V- and J-gene trimming. The authors later found HLA-associated TCR beta chains more clonally expanded than equally common others.

This clone came up a few times. Its antigen is still unknown. The PCR employed 60 Vbeta primers together with 13 Jbeta primers. The protocol was immunoSEQ multiplex PCR, while the TCRdb copy is restricted to in-frame clones and leaves out a portion. The sample holds 150,000 or so clones, about 72% seen once. V was pared by 0 bases and J by 2 bases, with 12 bases between. CDR1 and CDR2 from the germline V gene are LGHNA and YSLEER. The length of the CDR3 is 16 residues. V gene TRBV4-3 combines with J gene TRBJ2-3; maybe TRBD2 (6 bases). The TCR was taken from a female donor in good health and CMV-seronegative. The material sequenced was PBMCs. The CDR3 nucleotides read TGCGCCAGCAGCCAAGAGGGGACTTACTACACAGATACGCAGTATTTT. It is translated as CASSQEGTYYTDTQYF.